A single T cell receptor beta chain is shown here with its context. V was clipped by 4 bases and J by 5 bases, with 14 bases between them. CDR1 is KGHDR and CDR2 is SFDVKD in the germline V gene. The CDR3 sequence is 15 residues long. This record belongs to a study of blood T cell repertoires in COVID-19. Study details: Sites across the United States, Italy and Spain contributed samples from acute and convalescent COVID-19. Sample material is recorded as cDNA or gDNA derived from T cells, B-cell-depleted T cells, or PBMCs.

In the source study's methods: How many nucleated cells were present was estimated from reference gene primer amplification. Libraries were prepared by immunoSEQ multiplex PCR; TCRdb keeps only in-frame clonotypes and omits some of them. V and J calls and clone size come straight from that table; D and trimming were deduced from the DNA. The sample consists of around 250,000 clones, approximately 81% of them appearing once. The clonotype originates from a woman aged 18-29 years with acute or convalescent COVID-19. This chain links TRBV24-1 with TRBJ2-1, with D tentatively TRBD2 (6 bases). Input material: peripheral blood. The CDR3 reads CATSEAGSTDNEQFF. The CDR3 region has the DNA TGTGCCACCAGTGAGGCCGGGAGTACTGACAATGAGCAGTTCTTC.